The 18 T cell receptor beta chains listed next were all sequenced from one sample in a study of identical twins. TCRdb re-analysed the 5' RACE reads in MiXCR, keeping a single row per CDR3 protein. The sample gives some 1,700,000 distinct CDR3 sequences, more than 30% of which show up once; around 0.25% is in the top ten. Sequenced material: cord blood. These receptors came from a newborn girl in good health.

V and J are TRBV15 and TRBJ2-4, with 7 bases identical to TRBD1. With V trimmed by 0 bases and J by 3 bases, 14 bases remained unmatched. CDR1 LNHNV and CDR2 YYDKDF come from the germline V gene (reference sequence). This CDR3 is built from 19 residues. The CDR3 spells CATSRDGGYRGRGKNIQYF. The CDR3 nucleotides read TGTGCCACCAGCAGAGATGGTGGCTACAGGGGTAGGGGCAAAAACATTCAGTACTTC. Filled out from reference TRBV15 and TRBJ2-4, the complete variable domain reads DAMVIQNPRYQVTQFGKPVTLSCSQTLNHNVMYWYQQKSSQAPKLLFHYYDKDFNNEADTPDNFQSRRPNTSFCFLDIRSPGLGDTAMYLCATSRDGGYRGRGKNIQYFGAGTRLSVL.

This clonotype was seen a few times. The chain uses TRBV5-1 and TRBJ2-4; 7 bases match TRBD2. V lost 3 bases, J lost 10 bases, and 10 bases stayed unmatched. The germline V gene encodes CDR1 SGHRS and CDR2 YFSETQ. The CDR3 contains 14 residues. Here the CDR3 DNA reads TGCGCCAGCAGCTCCGGGACTAACGGAGAGATTCAGTACTTC. Translating it yields CASSSGTNGEIQYF. Variable domain in full (rest from reference TRBV5-1 and TRBJ2-4): KAGVTQTPRYLIKTRGQQVTLSCSPISGHRSVSWYQQTPGQGLQFLFEYFSETQRNKGNFPGRFSGRQFSNSRSEMNVSTLELGDSALYLCASSSGTNGEIQYFGAGTRLSVL.

The chain joins TRBV20-1 to TRBJ2-5; TRBD1 aligns across 7 bases. V shed 6 bases and J 3 bases; nucleotides not matched to a gene: 16. The CDR3 consists of 16 residues. Per germline, CDR1 DFQATT and CDR2 SNEGSKA (reference sequence). CDR3 coding DNA: TGCAGTGCCCACCCCCCGATAACAGGGGTCAAAGAGACCCAGTACTTC. This sequence encodes CSAHPPITGVKETQYF.

This clonotype showed up just a few times. This chain links TRBV5-1 with TRBJ2-3; D remains ambiguous. V lost 0 bases, J lost 0 bases, and 11 bases lay in between. CDR3 length equals 16 residues. The V gene's germline CDR1 is SGHRS and CDR2 YFSETQ. CDR3 sequence: CASSLVPTTSTDTQYF. DNA of the CDR3: TGCGCCAGCAGCTTGGTCCCGACGACTAGCACAGATACGCAGTATTTT.

This chain uses TRBV20-1 with TRBJ2-1; TRBD1 matches 7 bases. J gave up 5 bases and V 6 bases, and 16 bases lay outside the gene matches. The CDR3 has 16 amino acids. The germline gives CDR1 DFQATT, CDR2 SNEGSKA (reference sequence). The CDR3 protein is CSAMGQRRTRDNEQFF. CDR3 DNA sequence: TGCAGTGCCATGGGACAGCGGAGAACAAGAGACAATGAGCAGTTCTTC.

This clonotype was seen a few times. The junction differs from germline at one of its ends, possibly a read error. V and J are TRBV20-1 and TRBJ2-5; D is perhaps TRBD1 (6 bases). CDR3 length: 14 amino acids. The germline V gene encodes CDR1 DFQATT and CDR2 SNEGSKA (reference sequence). CDR3 protein: CSARKTGRRETQYF. The CDR3 DNA reads TGCAGTGCTCGCAAAACAGGGAGACGAGAGACTCAGTACTTC.

The CDR3 reads CASSRSRQYNEQFF. For the CDR3, the DNA is TGTGCCAGCAGTCGCTCCCGACAGTACAATGAGCAGTTCTTC. This chain uses TRBV6-5 with TRBJ2-1, with D tentatively TRBD1 (5 bases). Germline V CDR1 and CDR2: MNHEY, SVGAGI. The V gene lost 5 bases and the J gene lost 4 bases, with 12 bases spanning the gap. The CDR3 is 14 amino acids.

This chain uses TRBV12-3 or TRBV12-4 with TRBJ2-1, with D perhaps TRBD2 (5 bases). V was clipped by 2 bases and J by 3 bases, with 11 bases between them. The CDR3 is 15 residues long. CDR3 sequence: CASSLKRWGYNEQFF. As DNA, the CDR3 is TGTGCCAGCAGTTTAAAGCGGTGGGGCTACAATGAGCAGTTCTTC.

The chain joins TRBV7-9 to TRBJ2-3; 13 bases fit TRBD2. CDR3 length equals 20 residues. Unmatched junction bases numbered 13, after V lost 3 bases and J lost 1 base. CDR1 is SEHNR, CDR2 FQNEAQ, per germline (reference sequence). In nucleotides, the CDR3 is TGTGCCAGCAGCTTGTTTCCGGGACTAGCGGGGATCGGACGCACAGATACGCAGTATTTT. It codes for CASSLFPGLAGIGRTDTQYF.

V gene TRBV20-1 combines with J gene TRBJ1-1, with D maybe TRBD1 (6 bases). CDR1 and CDR2 (germline): DFQATT, SNEGSKA (reference sequence). The CDR3 contains 16 residues. V lost 0 bases and J lost 0, with 14 bases in between. Written as DNA, the CDR3 is TGCAGTGCTAGAGACCCCGGACAGCGCATGAACACTGAAGCTTTCTTT. It translates to CSARDPGQRMNTEAFF.

This clonotype was seen only a few times. This chain connects TRBV20-1 to TRBJ2-7; TRBD2 is a possible D gene (6 bases). V gave up 3 bases and J gave up 0 bases, with 15 bases separating them. Germline-derived CDR1 and CDR2 are DFQATT and SNEGSKA (reference sequence). The CDR3 spans 15 residues. In nucleotides, the CDR3 is TGCAGTGCTAGCTATGAGGCGGGGTCCTCCTACGAGCAGTACTTC. Translation gives CSASYEAGSSYEQYF.

Only a few counts were recorded for this clonotype. The chain links TRBV6-1 to TRBJ2-5; 10 nucleotides line up with TRBD2. Unmatched junction bases numbered 4, after V lost 6 bases and J lost 0 bases. From germline, CDR1 is MNHNS and CDR2 SASEGT. The CDR3 runs 15 residues. CDR3 nucleotides: TGTGCCAGCAGGCCAGCGGGGGGGTACCAAGAGACCCAGTACTTC. Translated: CASRPAGGYQETQYF.

This clonotype appeared a few times. This sequence joins TRBV7-2 and TRBJ2-3; 8 nucleotides match TRBD2. The germline V gene encodes CDR1 SGHTA and CDR2 FQGNSA. V lost 3 bases and J lost 0; bases outside the gene matches: 8. The CDR3 has 17 amino acids. This CDR3 is CASSLASSGSSTDTQYF. The CDR3 DNA sequence: TGTGCCAGCAGCTTGGCGTCTAGCGGGTCTAGCACAGATACGCAGTATTTT. The complete variable domain, with remaining parts taken from reference TRBV7-2 and TRBJ2-3, reads GAGVSQSPSNKVTEKGKDVELRCDPISGHTALYWYRQSLGQGLEFLIYFQGNSAPDKSGLPSDRFSAERTGGSVSTLTIQRTQQEDSAVYLCASSLASSGSSTDTQYFGPGTRLTVL.

The chain has TRBV6-6 and TRBJ2-4, with TRBD1 as a possible D gene (7 bases). Per germline, CDR1 MNHNY and CDR2 SVGAGI (reference sequence). The V and J ends lost 8 bases and 1 base respectively, with 18 bases between them. CDR3 length: 16 amino acids. This chain's CDR3 is CASQPQGGRAKNIQYF. The CDR3 DNA sequence: TGTGCCAGCCAACCGCAGGGGGGAAGGGCCAAAAACATTCAGTACTTC.

This clonotype was observed a handful of times. The junction does not match germline at one end; this may be a read error. The chain links TRBV6-6 to TRBJ2-6, with D perhaps matching TRBD1 (5 bases). Germline V lookup: CDR1 MNHNY, CDR2 SVGAGI (reference sequence). CDR3 length: 16 amino acids. This chain's CDR3 is CASSYSSGAGANVLTF. CDR3 DNA: TGCGCCAGCAGTTACTCGAGTGGGGCAGGGGCCAACGTCCTGACTTTC.

This clonotype was counted a few times. J is TRBJ1-6 and V is TRBV7-6; D is perhaps TRBD1 (5 bases). V lost 4 bases, J lost 3 bases, and 13 bases lay in between. This CDR3 region has 16 residues. Germline V CDR1 and CDR2: SGHVS, FNYEAQ. As DNA, the CDR3 is TGTGCCAGCAGCTCCAACCGGGACGGCTATAATTCACCCCTCCACTTT. It yields the protein CASSSNRDGYNSPLHF.

The chain recombines TRBV2 with TRBJ2-3; TRBD1 aligns across 8 bases. After removal of 6 bases from V and 5 bases from J, the junction contained 10 bases not matched to a gene. Germline V gene data show CDR1 as SNHLY and CDR2 as FYNNEI. The CDR3 is made up of 15 amino acids. The CDR3 bases are TGTGCCAGCAGCCCTATTTGGACAGGGAAAGATACGCAGTATTTT. It translates to CASSPIWTGKDTQYF.

This clonotype was counted between two and nine times. The chain uses TRBV27 and TRBJ1-6, with 10 positions matching TRBD1. Germline V gives CDR1 MNHEY, CDR2 SMNVEV (reference sequence). V trimming: 5 bases; J trimming: 5 bases; junction bases outside the gene matches: 12. The CDR3 contains 18 residues. The CDR3 is CASSPWDRGVRDNSPLHF. CDR3 bases: TGTGCCAGCAGTCCATGGGACAGGGGAGTTAGAGATAATTCACCCCTCCACTTT.